This T cell receptor (beta chain) was profiled in a study of spatial heterogeneity in lung cancer (dated by TCRdb to the late 2010s). General notes on the study: Beta-chain transcripts were consistently detected in greater numbers than alpha-chain transcripts, which likely reflected higher beta-chain transcript abundance. A strong correlation was found between TCR transcript counts in tumor regions and a T cell transcriptional module score from matched bulk RNA-seq. In the raw uncorrected reads, each unique combination of TCR and UMI appeared more than ten times on average. In non-small cell lung cancer, the study quantitatively compared TCR alpha and beta repertoires across several tumor regions, matched nontumor lung, and blood. The study linked features of the TCR repertoire to counts of nonsynonymous mutations, which were determined by whole-exome sequencing of tumor tissue. Both alpha and beta chains were TCR-sequenced in samples taken at surgery, namely 220 tumor regions, 63 to 70 matched nontumor lung samples and 45 to 60 PBMC samples.

Reading the germline V gene (reference sequence) gives CDR1 DFQATT and CDR2 SNEGSKA. CDR3 length: 15 amino acids, cysteine to phenylalanine. Only CDR3 DNA is held: 45 bases, read in frame from base 1. Trimming takes 5 bases from V and 8 bases from J, and the germline ends sit 22 bases apart. According to the study, the label for this sample's time point signals: sample taken at primary tumor resection. Donors were 72 patients with early-stage, untreated non-small cell lung cancer from the lung TRACERx cohort. Without any cell sorting, TCR sequencing was performed on whole RNA extracted either from tumor and nontumor lung tissue or from cryopreserved PBMC samples. Only patients with enough RNA available from two or more tumor regions were chosen for TCR sequencing. Before being selected, tumor and adjacent nontumor lung specimens were reviewed by a lung pathologist. As concerns this clonotype: What this receptor recognizes is not known. Base qualities are missing; no much larger clone stands one base away.

The library relied on 5' RACE. Sequencing used a NextSeq 500. The TCR library protocol attached a unique molecular identifier to each TCR cDNA molecule to allow correction of PCR and sequencing errors. The authors' pipeline ran thus. Decombinator tools were used for TCR identification, UMI-based error correction and CDR3 extraction. TCRs above a frequency of 2 per 1,000, corresponding to the top 1% of the tumor frequency distribution, were defined as expanded. Expanded tumor TCRs statistically deemed absent (corrected P<0.05) from at least one tumor region were classed as regional, and all other expanded tumor TCRs were classed as ubiquitous. Renyi diversity was calculated using the R vegan package after each repertoire was subsampled 100 times to 5,000 TCRs. To build CDR3 similarity networks, amino acid triplet string-kernel similarity was used, and CDR3s were connected when their pairwise similarity was above 0.82. Using fastp trimming at Q25 and MiXCR clonotype assembly, TCRdb reanalyzed the public sequencing data and kept in-frame beta chains. For every CDR3 protein sequence, its rows merge into one entry that carries the most common genes and DNA. TCRdb's processing, not the study's, gives the V and J calls here. In all, the sample holds about 10,000 distinct CDR3 sequences, and 12% of those were seen once. 13% of the sample comes from the top ten.

What the study reported, not specific to this receptor: The tumor nonsynonymous mutation count correlated with the number of expanded alpha and beta TCRs within the tumor. Confirming at a functional level the hypothesis that regional TCRs recognize regional mutations was considered to require additional single-cell paired TCR alpha and beta sequencing. Counts of ubiquitous and regional expanded TCRs correlated with counts of ubiquitous and regional nonsynonymous mutations, respectively. TCR-seq was estimated to cover only 6.5% to 9% of tumor T cells for alpha chains and around 13% for beta chains.

The origin of this receptor is a female donor with early-stage non-small cell lung cancer. The rearrangement combines TRBV20-1 with TRBJ2-1; a weak D assignment points to TRBD2 (5 bases agree). Sequencing used lung tumor tissue, obtained at surgery. The DNA reads TGCAGTGCTTCGGGGAAAGTCTTGACTATCTATGAGCAGTTCTTC. Its amino acids are CSASGKVLTIYEQFF.